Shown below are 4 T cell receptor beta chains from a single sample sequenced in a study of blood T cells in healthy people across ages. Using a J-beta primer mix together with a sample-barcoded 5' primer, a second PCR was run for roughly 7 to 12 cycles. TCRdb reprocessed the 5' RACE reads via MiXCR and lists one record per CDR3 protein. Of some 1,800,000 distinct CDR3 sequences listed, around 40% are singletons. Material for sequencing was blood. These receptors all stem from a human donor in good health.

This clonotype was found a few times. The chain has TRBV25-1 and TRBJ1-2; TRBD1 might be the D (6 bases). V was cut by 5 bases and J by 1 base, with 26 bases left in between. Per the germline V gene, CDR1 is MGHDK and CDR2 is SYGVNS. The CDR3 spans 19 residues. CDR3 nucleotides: TGTGCCAGCAGTTCTGGAGGCGAGGGGGGCTACGGCCGTAACTATGGCTACACCTTC. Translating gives CASSSGGEGGYGRNYGYTF.

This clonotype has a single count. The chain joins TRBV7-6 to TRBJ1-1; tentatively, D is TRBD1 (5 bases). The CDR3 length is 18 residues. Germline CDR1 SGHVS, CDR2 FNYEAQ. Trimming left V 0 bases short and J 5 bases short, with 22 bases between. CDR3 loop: CASSLAGDNGAEKTEAFF. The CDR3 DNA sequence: TGTGCCAGCAGCTTAGCCGGGGATAACGGGGCGGAGAAAACTGAAGCTTTCTTT. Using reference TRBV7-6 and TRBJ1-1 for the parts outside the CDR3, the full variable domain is GAGVSQSPRYKVTKRGQDVALRCDPISGHVSLYWYRQALGQGPEFLTYFNYEAQQDKSGLPNDRFSAERPEGSISTLTIQRTEQRDSAMYRCASSLAGDNGAEKTEAFFGQGTRLTVV.

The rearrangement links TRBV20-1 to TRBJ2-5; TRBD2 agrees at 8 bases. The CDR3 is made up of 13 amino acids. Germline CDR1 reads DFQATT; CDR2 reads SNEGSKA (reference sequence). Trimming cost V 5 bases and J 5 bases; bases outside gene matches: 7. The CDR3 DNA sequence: TGCAGTGCTCTTAACTCGGGGGGGGAGACCCAGTACTTC. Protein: CSALNSGGETQYF.

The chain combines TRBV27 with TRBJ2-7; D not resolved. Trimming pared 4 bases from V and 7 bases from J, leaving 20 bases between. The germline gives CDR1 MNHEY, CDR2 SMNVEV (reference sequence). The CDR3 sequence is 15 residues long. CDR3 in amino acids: CASSCDPLGNLEQYF. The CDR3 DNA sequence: TGTGCCAGCAGTTGTGACCCCCTAGGGAACCTTGAGCAGTACTTC.